This entry describes one T cell receptor (beta chain). This clone occurred once. Its binding antigen is unknown. No base quality information exists; no much larger clone differs at one position. The data originate from a study of blood T cell repertoires in COVID-19 (dated by TCRdb to 2018 to 2021). Background on the whole study: The collaborator samples originated in the United States, Italy and Spain and spanned the acute and convalescent phases of COVID-19. The material from the prospective study consisted of cDNA or gDNA derived from T cells, B-cell-depleted T cells, or PBMCs. Subjects who had been exposed to COVID-19, were actively infected with it, or had recovered from it provided the deeply sampled blood TCRbeta repertoires that made up the dataset. The repertoires were released in a freely available public database intended as a resource for research on the immune response to SARS-CoV-2. Samples came from the ongoing ImmuneRACE study (first 160 participants) plus 1,254 subjects from 6 global collaborators. The sample metadata nearly always contained a de-identified subject ID, COVID-19 status, age in years and sex. HLA class I and class II types, where available, came from metadata supplied by the sample provider rather than from assay-based typing. Broader findings and caveats from the paper: The quantity of clinical and demographic metadata differed by source and by participant and was supplied without curation.

The collaborating institutions used their own protocols to collect whole blood in K2EDTA tubes. Collaborator samples were shipped for TCRbeta analysis as frozen whole blood, isolated PBMCs, or DNA extracted from either sample type. TCRbeta CDR3 regions were amplified from genomic DNA using the immunoSEQ Assay, a bias-controlled multiplex PCR. In the paper's pipeline: Nucleated cell counts per sample were estimated from amplification of reference gene primers within the assay. To quantify the absolute abundance of each unique TCRbeta CDR3 rearrangement, sequence reads were collapsed and filtered. For each sample, productive Simpson clonality was calculated as the square root of Simpson's diversity index across productive rearrangements. This immuneACCESS table, as held by TCRdb, lists in-frame sequences with V and J called but not all clones. Of the missing ones, under half trace to an unresolved V gene in checked studies; the others have no known cause. The V and J calls and clone size are taken from that table; D and trimming were inferred from the DNA. The sample table contains 70,000 to 95,000 clones; only one count was recorded for around 90% of them. The ten biggest clones cover 7% to 8% of the sample.

Germline trimming: 4 bases from V, 0 bases from J; junction bases outside gene matches: 3. From the cysteine up to the phenylalanine, the CDR3 has a length of 14 residues. The entry retains the CDR3 DNA only, 42 bases that are in frame from base 1. Per the germline V gene, SNHLY is the CDR1 and FYNNEI is the CDR2. The TCR was taken from a man between 70 and 80 years old with acute or convalescent COVID-19. The chain links TRBV2 with TRBJ2-7, and TRBD1 aligns with 7 junction nucleotides. Sequences were obtained from peripheral blood. Here the CDR3 is given as CASSATGSSYEQYF. The DNA sequence follows: TGTGCCAGCAGTGCGACAGGGAGCTCCTACGAGCAGTACTTC. Where the CDR3 stops, the reference TRBV2 and TRBJ2-7 genes take over; the full variable domain is EPEVTQTPSHQVTQMGQEVILRCVPISNHLYFYWYRQILGQKVEFLVSFYNNEISEKSEIFDDQFSVERPDGSNFTLKIRSTKLEDSAMYFCASSATGSSYEQYFGPGTRLTVT.